These 31 T cell receptor beta chains share one sample of origin, sequenced in a study of T cell changes during pregnancy in multiple sclerosis. Profiled with immunoSEQ multiplex PCR; TCRdb holds only in-frame clones, not every one. The sample lists 85,000 to 100,000 clones, over 85% occurring once. The sequencing here drew on peripheral blood, taken after pregnancy. The source is a female donor with multiple sclerosis, enrolled in a pregnancy study.

The chain is built from TRBV9 and TRBJ2-1; 11 nucleotides match TRBD2. V was clipped by 4 bases and J by 2 bases; unmatched bases: 2. The CDR3 is 15 amino acids. Per the germline V gene, CDR1 is SGDLS and CDR2 is YYNGEE. CDR3 sequence (DNA): TGTGCCAGCAGCCTTAGCGGGAGGGCCTACAATGAGCAGTTCTTC. This gives the protein CASSLSGRAYNEQFF.

The rearrangement uses TRBV4-1 and TRBJ2-4; 10 bases agree with TRBD2. The CDR3 has 15 residues. V gave up 4 bases and J gave up 6 bases; unmatched junction bases: 6. Germline V lookup: CDR1 MGHRA, CDR2 YSYEKL. The DNA of the CDR3 is TGCGCCAGCAGCCCGGACTTAGCGGGGGGAAACATTCAGTACTTC. As protein: CASSPDLAGGNIQYF.

The J gene is TRBJ2-3, the V gene TRBV5-1, with 7 bases that match TRBD1. V shed 4 bases and J 2 bases; nucleotides not matched to a gene: 16. The CDR3 is 18 amino acids. Germline CDR1 SGHRS, CDR2 YFSETQ. The DNA for the CDR3 is TGCGCCAGCAGCCCGGGGCAACCGACAGGGCCTGACACAGATACGCAGTATTTT. Translated, it gives CASSPGQPTGPDTDTQYF.

The chain links TRBV7-2 to TRBJ1-1; D is possibly TRBD1 (6 bases). Germline CDR1 SGHTA, CDR2 FQGNSA. V was clipped by 5 bases and J by 3 bases, with 16 bases between them. The CDR3 loop spans 15 amino acids. CDR3 bases: TGTGCCAGCAGCACCTATGCAGGGGAGTACACTGAAGCTTTCTTT. It codes for CASSTYAGEYTEAFF. The full variable domain, rest sourced from reference TRBV7-2 and TRBJ1-1, is GAGVSQSPSNKVTEKGKDVELRCDPISGHTALYWYRQSLGQGLEFLIYFQGNSAPDKSGLPSDRFSAERTGGSVSTLTIQRTQQEDSAVYLCASSTYAGEYTEAFFGQGTRLTVV.

This rearrangement joins TRBV5-1 to TRBJ2-7; 9 bases match TRBD2. Trimming took 6 bases from V and 3 from J; bases not matched to a gene: 7. This CDR3 comprises 14 residues. Germline CDR1 reads SGHRS; CDR2 reads YFSETQ. DNA for the CDR3: TGCGCCAGCAAGATTAGCGGGAGCATCTACGAGCAGTACTTC. Translated, it gives CASKISGSIYEQYF.

The chain carries TRBV7-2 and TRBJ2-1, with 11 bases fitting TRBD1. The CDR3 covers 15 residues. V gave up 6 bases and J gave up 9 bases; unmatched junction bases: 10. From germline, CDR1 is SGHTA and CDR2 FQGNSA. The CDR3 region has the DNA TGTGCCAGCAGGAAGGGACAGGGGGGAGGTGGTGAGCAGTTCTTC. It specifies CASRKGQGGGGEQFF.

V is TRBV10-3 and J is TRBJ2-7, with 8 bases fitting TRBD2. V shed 3 bases and J 12 bases; nucleotides not matched to a gene: 7. In germline, CDR1 is ENHRY, CDR2 SYGVKD. The CDR3 covers 12 residues. The CDR3 here is CAISDDGGGSYF. As DNA, the CDR3 is TGTGCCATCAGTGATGACGGGGGGGGGTCGTACTTC.

The chain combines TRBV18 with TRBJ2-7; no definite D call. V lost 4 bases, J lost 2 bases, and 9 bases lay in between. Germline V lookup: CDR1 KGHSH, CDR2 LQKENI. The CDR3 spans 13 residues. CDR3 nucleotides: TGTGCCAGCTCACGACTGGAGACCTACGAGCAGTACTTC. This translates into CASSRLETYEQYF. The whole variable domain, filled in from reference TRBV18 and TRBJ2-7, reads NAGVMQNPRHLVRRRGQEARLRCSPMKGHSHVYWYRQLPEEGLKFMVYLQKENIIDESGMPKERFSAEFPKEGPSILRIQQVVRGDSAAYFCASSRLETYEQYFGPGTRLTVT.

The gene calls are TRBV18 and TRBJ1-3, with D maybe TRBD1 (5 bases). Germline V gene lookup returns CDR1 KGHSH and CDR2 LQKENI. This CDR3 comprises 16 residues. Trimming cost V 2 bases and J 0 bases, with 11 bases left between them. The CDR3 DNA reads as TGTGCCAGCTCACCATTGCAGGGATCCTCTGGAAACACCATATATTTT. Protein sequence: CASSPLQGSSGNTIYF.

V gene TRBV15 combines with J gene TRBJ1-5, with D unclear. The CDR3 has 14 amino acids. V was shortened by 4 bases and J by 4 bases, with 11 bases between the two germline ends. Germline CDR1 and CDR2: LNHNV and YYDKDF (reference sequence). CDR3: CATSTRGLNQPQHF. Here the CDR3 DNA reads TGTGCCACCAGCACCCGCGGCCTTAATCAGCCCCAGCATTTT.

V gene TRBV9 combines with J gene TRBJ2-7, with 10 positions matching TRBD1. The germline gives CDR1 SGDLS, CDR2 YYNGEE. The CDR3 length is 14 residues. The J segment lost 5 bases and the V segment lost 0 bases, leaving 2 bases of the junction unmatched. This CDR3 reads CASSVDGTGDEQYF. Written as DNA, the CDR3 is TGTGCCAGCAGCGTAGATGGGACAGGGGACGAGCAGTACTTC.

This chain links TRBV7-9 with TRBJ2-1; D might be TRBD2 (6 bases). CDR3 length equals 15 residues. V lost 4 bases and J lost 5, with 15 bases in between. Germline V gene data show CDR1 as SEHNR and CDR2 as FQNEAQ (reference sequence). CDR3 sequence reads: CASSSVRRTNNEQFF. The DNA for the CDR3 is TGTGCCAGCAGCTCTGTCCGGCGGACTAACAATGAGCAGTTCTTC.

The V gene is TRBV6-1, the J gene TRBJ2-7; 14 nucleotides agree with TRBD2. V trimming: 6 bases; J trimming: 4 bases; junction bases outside the gene matches: 5. The CDR3 loop spans 15 amino acids. Germline lookup yields CDR1 MNHNS and CDR2 SASEGT. CDR3 residues: CASSPGTSGSYEQYF. The CDR3, as DNA: TGTGCCAGCAGCCCCGGGACTAGCGGGAGTTACGAGCAGTACTTC.

V is TRBV11-3 and J is TRBJ2-3; unclear D gene. Germline V CDR1 and CDR2: SGHNT, YENEEA. The CDR3 has 16 residues. Trimming removed 1 base at V and 0 bases at J, with 11 bases between. The CDR3 protein is CASSLGRRSSTDTQYF. The CDR3 DNA reads as TGTGCCAGCAGCTTAGGGAGACGGTCTAGCACAGATACGCAGTATTTT.

The chain links TRBV27 to TRBJ1-2, with 7 bases identical to TRBD1. V trimming: 5 bases; J trimming: 4 bases; junction bases outside the gene matches: 25. CDR1 is MNHEY, CDR2 SMNVEV, per germline (reference sequence). CDR3 size: 20 residues. The CDR3 region has the DNA TGTGCCAGCAGTATCCTCTCCGGACAGGTTCCTTCCCTTTTCCTCTATGGCTACACCTTC. As protein: CASSILSGQVPSLFLYGYTF.

Of note for this clone: A much larger clone differs from this one at a single base, so this may be a read error. The V and J genes are TRBV7-2 and TRBJ2-1, with 9 bases fitting TRBD2. This CDR3 comprises 15 residues. With 5 bases clipped from V and 0 bases from J, the junction kept 2 bases outside the gene matches. The germline V gene encodes CDR1 SGHTA and CDR2 FQGNSA. Here the CDR3 reads CASSQTSGSYNEQFF. The CDR3 DNA sequence: TGTGCCAGCAGCCAGACTAGCGGCTCCTACAATGAGCAGTTCTTC.

This clone was seen just once. This chain joins TRBV5-1 and TRBJ2-1, with a possible D match to TRBD2 (5 bases). V was shortened by 0 bases and J by 2 bases, with 6 bases between the two germline ends. The germline V gene encodes CDR1 SGHRS and CDR2 YFSETQ. CDR3 length equals 14 residues. This CDR3 is CASSLERTYNEQFF. The CDR3 DNA follows: TGCGCCAGCAGCTTGGAGCGGACCTACAATGAGCAGTTCTTC.

The gene calls are TRBV5-1 and TRBJ2-7; 9 nucleotides line up with TRBD1. J was trimmed by 3 bases and V by 1 base; bases with no gene match: 14. CDR3 length equals 18 residues. Germline lookup yields CDR1 SGHRS and CDR2 YFSETQ. CDR3 DNA sequence: TGCGCCAGCAGCTTGAAGCGCAGGGACAGGGTAGGGGTCTACGAGCAGTACTTC. It codes for CASSLKRRDRVGVYEQYF.

V is TRBV5-1 and J is TRBJ2-1; D uncertain. Germline V gene lookup returns CDR1 SGHRS and CDR2 YFSETQ. Trimming took off 3 bases at V and 4 bases at J, with 14 bases between the two ends. The CDR3 contains 15 residues. CDR3 sequence reads: CASSSTSGDYNEQFF. CDR3 coding DNA: TGCGCCAGCAGCTCGACTTCCGGCGATTACAATGAGCAGTTCTTC.

Only one count was recorded for this clone. V and J are TRBV11-2 and TRBJ2-7; TRBD2 might be the D (6 bases). This CDR3 is 14 amino acids long. Germline V gene sequence: CDR1 SGHAT, CDR2 FQNNGV. Trimming stripped 3 bases from V and 2 bases from J, with 11 bases between. The CDR3 DNA reads TGTGCCAGCAGCTTTGGCGGGACCGCCTACGAGCAGTACTTC. This sequence encodes CASSFGGTAYEQYF.

V and J are TRBV5-6 and TRBJ1-1, with D tentatively TRBD1 (5 bases). The length of the CDR3 is 12 residues. The V and J ends lost 5 bases and 5 bases respectively, with 10 bases between them. Germline V gene data show CDR1 as SGHDT and CDR2 as YYEEEE. CDR3 bases: TGTGCCAGCAGGTGGGGGGGGACTGAAGCTTTCTTT. Its translation is CASRWGGTEAFF.

This chain joins TRBV11-2 and TRBJ2-5; a weak D match, TRBD2 (5 bases). Germline V gene sequence: CDR1 SGHAT, CDR2 FQNNGV. Trimming removed 1 base from V and 5 bases from J, with 14 bases in between. The CDR3 length is 15 residues. The CDR3 here is CASSLASLTGETQYF. In DNA, the CDR3 is TGTGCCAGCAGCTTAGCTTCACTAACGGGGGAGACCCAGTACTTC.

The genes are TRBV5-1 and TRBJ2-2; maybe TRBD2 (5 bases). From germline, CDR1 is SGHRS and CDR2 YFSETQ. The CDR3 loop spans 13 amino acids. V shed 3 bases and J shed 2 bases, with 5 bases lying between them. The CDR3 region is CASSWTNTGELFF. In DNA, the CDR3 is TGCGCCAGCAGCTGGACTAACACCGGGGAGCTGTTTTTT.

V usage is TRBV25-1 and J usage is TRBJ2-7, with TRBD2 matching 10 bases. Germline V CDR1 and CDR2: MGHDK, SYGVNS. Germline trimming cut 4 bases from V and 2 bases from J; bases unmatched to any gene: 5. CDR3 size: 15 residues. CDR3 bases: TGTGCCAGCAGTGTTGGGACTAGCGTCGCCTACGAGCAGTACTTC. Protein: CASSVGTSVAYEQYF.

J is TRBJ2-2 and V is TRBV15; D unclear. Germline V lookup: CDR1 LNHNV, CDR2 YYDKDF (reference sequence). The CDR3 is 17 residues long. Trimming cost V 9 bases and J 3 bases, with 23 bases left between them. CDR3 DNA sequence: TGTGCCACACGATTGACACCAGAAGATCCGCACACCGGGGAGCTGTTTTTT. Its protein is CATRLTPEDPHTGELFF.

The gene calls are TRBV6-1 and TRBJ1-2; a weak D match, TRBD1 (5 bases). CDR3 size: 16 residues. V gave up 3 bases and J gave up 4 bases, with 18 bases separating them. Looked up from germline, CDR1 is MNHNS and CDR2 is SASEGT. The CDR3 protein is CASSDMGEGIVYGYTF. In DNA, the CDR3 is TGTGCCAGCAGTGACATGGGGGAGGGGATCGTCTATGGCTACACCTTC.

This clone turned up a few times. The chain has TRBV10-3 and TRBJ2-5; 7 bases line up with TRBD1. The CDR3 runs 14 residues. Germline V CDR1 and CDR2: ENHRY, SYGVKD. The junction had 5 bases not matched to a gene; V was cut back by 6 bases and J by 1 base. The CDR3: CAISSGQFQETQYF. The CDR3 nucleotides read TGTGCCATCAGCTCGGGACAGTTCCAAGAGACCCAGTACTTC.

The chain combines TRBV18 with TRBJ1-3, with 7 bases that match TRBD1. Germline lookup yields CDR1 KGHSH and CDR2 LQKENI. J lost 7 bases, V lost 5 bases, and 8 bases had no gene match. This CDR3 comprises 14 residues. Here the CDR3 reads CASSSDRAGNTIYF. For the CDR3, the DNA is TGTGCCAGCTCATCCGACAGGGCCGGGAACACCATATATTTT.

The chain combines TRBV7-9 with TRBJ2-1; D unclear. This CDR3 has 11 residues. V lost 3 bases to trimming and J lost 7 bases, with 4 bases between them. CDR1 SEHNR and CDR2 FQNEAQ come from the germline V gene (reference sequence). The CDR3 DNA reads TGTGCCAGCAGCTTCGGGAATGAGCAGTTCTTC. Translating gives CASSFGNEQFF.

In nucleotides, the CDR3 is TGTGCCAGCAGAGACTTTGGAGGGACAGTTTACGAGCAGTACTTC. Its protein is CASRDFGGTVYEQYF. The gene calls are TRBV28 and TRBJ2-7, with D possibly TRBD1 on 7 matching bases. Trimming shortened V by 6 bases and J by 4 bases, and 19 bases separated the two germline ends. Per the germline V gene, CDR1 is MDHEN and CDR2 is SYDVKM. This CDR3 is built from 15 residues.

This clone was counted a few times. The chain uses TRBV5-1 and TRBJ2-1; D might be TRBD2 (6 bases). The CDR3 is 11 amino acids. V lost 0 bases, J lost 12 bases, and 7 bases lay in between. The V gene's germline CDR1 is SGHRS and CDR2 YFSETQ. The CDR3 loop reads CASSLAGVQFF. CDR3 nucleotide sequence: TGCGCCAGCAGCTTGGCGGGGGTGCAGTTCTTC.